Presented here are 12 T cell receptor beta chains from one specimen sequenced in a study of cytomegalovirus exposure and HLA in healthy donors. Both 60 Vbeta primers and 13 Jbeta primers went into the PCR. TCRdb keeps only in-frame clones here, not all; method: immunoSEQ multiplex PCR. The repertoire holds about 120,000 clones, with 76% as singletons. Source material: PBMCs. These receptors all come from a man aged 25-45 years in good health and CMV-seropositive.

This chain links TRBV7-2 with TRBJ1-5; the D gene is possibly TRBD1 (5 bases). This CDR3 comprises 13 residues. V lost 1 base to trimming and J lost 6 bases, with 7 bases between them. In germline, CDR1 is SGHTA, CDR2 FQGNSA. CDR3 amino acids: CASSLDQGQPQHF. The CDR3 coding sequence is TGTGCCAGCAGCTTAGACCAGGGTCAGCCCCAGCATTTT.

The chain recombines TRBV10-3 with TRBJ1-2; D unclear. The V end was cut by 0 bases, the J end by 7 bases, with 6 bases between. CDR1 is ENHRY, CDR2 SYGVKD, per germline. This CDR3 spans 12 amino acids. The CDR3 DNA reads TGTGCCATCAGTGAGTCGGAGGGTGGCTACACCTTC. This encodes CAISESEGGYTF.

V gene TRBV7-3 combines with J gene TRBJ2-6, with TRBD1 as a possible D gene (6 bases). CDR1 and CDR2 (germline): SGHTA, FQGTGA. The CDR3 consists of 16 residues. V dropped 0 bases and J dropped 0 bases, with 6 bases sitting between them. CDR3 protein: CASSLTGGSGANVLTF. In nucleotides, the CDR3 is TGTGCCAGCAGCTTAACAGGGGGCTCTGGGGCCAACGTCCTGACTTTC.

The CDR3 loop is CASSFKGEETQYF. DNA of the CDR3: TGTGCCAGCAGCTTTAAGGGGGAAGAGACCCAGTACTTC. This chain connects TRBV7-2 to TRBJ2-5; possible D gene TRBD1, 6 bases. The V gene's germline CDR1 is SGHTA and CDR2 FQGNSA. The CDR3 covers 13 residues. V lost 3 bases, J lost 3 bases, and 8 bases lay in between.

This chain uses TRBV5-1 with TRBJ2-7; 9 bases are shared with TRBD2. Per the germline V gene, CDR1 is SGHRS and CDR2 is YFSETQ. The CDR3 is made up of 19 amino acids. V lost 6 bases to trimming and J lost 4 bases; unmatched junction nucleotides: 23. CDR3 DNA sequence: TGCGCCAGCAACTCCGTGCATCATAGCGGGGGCCGCAAAGGGTACGAGCAGTACTTC. It specifies CASNSVHHSGGRKGYEQYF. The complete variable domain, with remaining parts taken from reference TRBV5-1 and TRBJ2-7, reads KAGVTQTPRYLIKTRGQQVTLSCSPISGHRSVSWYQQTPGQGLQFLFEYFSETQRNKGNFPGRFSGRQFSNSRSEMNVSTLELGDSALYLCASNSVHHSGGRKGYEQYFGPGTRLTVT.

This chain uses TRBV20-1 with TRBJ2-7; D unresolved. CDR3 length: 11 residues. Trimming cost V 1 base and J 4 bases, with 5 bases left between them. The germline V gene has CDR1 DFQATT and CDR2 SNEGSKA (reference sequence). As DNA, the CDR3 is TGCAGTGCTAGAGCAGGTTACGAGCAGTACTTC. It is translated as CSARAGYEQYF.

The chain has TRBV4-3 and TRBJ1-6; D is perhaps TRBD1 (6 bases). The germline CDR1 and CDR2 sequences are LGHNA and YSLEER. Trimming removed 2 bases at V and 10 bases at J, with 9 bases between. CDR3 length: 13 residues. CDR3 in amino acids: CASSQQGQSPLHF. The CDR3, as DNA: TGCGCCAGCAGCCAACAGGGGCAATCACCCCTCCACTTT.

This clone showed up just a few times. The chain has TRBV7-9 and TRBJ2-5; 10 bases are a match to TRBD1. The V and J ends lost 5 bases and 5 bases, in that order; junction bases with no gene match: 11. Germline CDR1 reads SEHNR; CDR2 reads FQNEAQ (reference sequence). The CDR3 is made up of 16 amino acids. CDR3 in amino acids: CASSRGGTGDGETQYF. CDR3 bases: TGTGCCAGCAGCCGTGGGGGGACAGGGGATGGCGAGACCCAGTACTTC. The whole variable domain, filled in from reference TRBV7-9 and TRBJ2-5, reads DTGVSQNPRHKITKRGQNVTFRCDPISEHNRLYWYRQTLGQGPEFLTYFQNEAQLEKSRLLSDRFSAERPKGSFSTLEIQRTEQGDSAMYLCASSRGGTGDGETQYFGPGTRLLVL.

The chain is built from TRBV7-9 and TRBJ1-3, with a weak D call TRBD1 (5 bases). This CDR3 region has 16 residues. The V end lost 5 bases, the J end lost 0 bases, and 14 bases lay between the germline ends. In germline, CDR1 is SEHNR, CDR2 FQNEAQ (reference sequence). In nucleotides, the CDR3 is TGTGCCAGCAGCCCCCCAGGGAGGGTCTCTGGAAACACCATATATTTT. Amino acid sequence: CASSPPGRVSGNTIYF.

The chain recombines TRBV7-9 with TRBJ2-5; the match to TRBD2 covers 7 bases. Unmatched junction bases numbered 4, after V lost 7 bases and J lost 2 bases. The CDR3 loop spans 13 amino acids. CDR1 SEHNR and CDR2 FQNEAQ come from the germline V gene (reference sequence). The CDR3: CASMGGDQETQYF. The CDR3 bases are TGTGCCAGCATGGGAGGGGATCAAGAGACCCAGTACTTC.

The chain joins TRBV7-9 to TRBJ2-7, with TRBD2 as a possible D gene (5 bases). This CDR3 is built from 16 residues. Deletions cut 5 bases from V and 2 bases from J, with 19 bases between. CDR1 is SEHNR and CDR2 is FQNEAQ in the germline V gene (reference sequence). CDR3 amino acids: CASSPNPGSSAYEQYF. The CDR3 nucleotides read TGTGCCAGCAGCCCCAACCCGGGATCATCGGCCTACGAGCAGTACTTC.

The count of this clone is one. The rearrangement uses TRBV19 and TRBJ1-4; no reliable D call. The V gene's germline CDR1 is LNHDA and CDR2 SQIVND (reference sequence). V was clipped by 5 bases and J by 7 bases, with 17 bases between them. The CDR3 loop spans 15 amino acids. The CDR3 DNA follows: TGTGCCAGTAGTTCCCGAGGGTCCGGCGGTGAAAAACTGTTTTTT. Residues: CASSSRGSGGEKLFF.